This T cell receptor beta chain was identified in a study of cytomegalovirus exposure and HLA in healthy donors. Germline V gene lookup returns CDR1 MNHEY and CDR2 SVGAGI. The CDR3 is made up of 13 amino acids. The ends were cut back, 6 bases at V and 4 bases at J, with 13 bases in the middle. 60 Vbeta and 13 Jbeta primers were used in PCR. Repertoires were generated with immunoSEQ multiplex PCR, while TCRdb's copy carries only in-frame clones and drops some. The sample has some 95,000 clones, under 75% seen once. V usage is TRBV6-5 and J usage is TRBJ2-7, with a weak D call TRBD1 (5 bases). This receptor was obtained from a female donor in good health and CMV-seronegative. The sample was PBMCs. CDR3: CASSHRQSYEQYF. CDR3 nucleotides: TGTGCCAGCAGCCATAGACAGAGTTACGAGCAGTACTTC.